This TCR beta chain was sequenced for a study of response to subunit inactivated influenza vaccine. TCRdb fed the RT-PCR reads into MiXCR, producing one record per CDR3 protein. The sample includes about 520,000 distinct CDR3 sequences, around 25% seen only once; the top ten take less than 2.5%. Study-level results: The authors suggested that every seasonal influenza vaccination recruits few new T cells.

CDR1 and CDR2 (germline): SEHNR, FQNEAQ (reference sequence). The CDR3 extends over 13 amino acids. Trimming at V came to 3 bases and at J to 6 bases, leaving 2 bases not matched to a gene. This clonotype appeared a few times. The target antigen is unknown. The sequences come from CD4+ T cells sorted from PBMCs, collected less than 6 days after vaccination. This TCR was recovered from a man aged 45-65 years who received an inactivated influenza vaccine. The chain joins TRBV7-9 to TRBJ2-3, with 8 bases matching TRBD2. The CDR3 region has the DNA TGTGCCAGCAGCTTGAGCGGGGGTGATACGCAGTATTTT. Encoded protein: CASSLSGGDTQYF.